This T cell receptor beta chain came from a study of shared clonotypes between healthy human individuals. As concerns this clone: Its specificity is unknown.

Germline values: CDR1 SGHDN, CDR2 FVKESK. J was trimmed by 2 bases and V by 4 bases; bases with no gene match: 15. This CDR3 is built from 18 residues. The sorted-subset replicate PCRs were given around 200 ng DNA, which is some 29,000 T cell genomes. Clones were read by immunoSEQ multiplex PCR, and TCRdb kept only the in-frame ones, dropping some. The table lists roughly 810,000 clones, 96% of them singletons. Study-wide results and limits: Sharing of clonotypes among donors was expected to vary with sequencing depth.

Naive CD8 cells comprised CD45RO-negative, CCR7-positively selected cells, excluding terminally differentiated effector memory CD45RA+ cells. The sequencing input was naive CD8+ T cells sorted from blood. The chain links TRBV14 to TRBJ2-3, with TRBD2 matching 7 bases. The source is a man in his thirties or forties in good health. As DNA, the CDR3 is TGTGCCAGCAGCCCGACCTTTTCTCCCGGGAGGTACACAGATACGCAGTATTTT. This translates into CASSPTFSPGRYTDTQYF.